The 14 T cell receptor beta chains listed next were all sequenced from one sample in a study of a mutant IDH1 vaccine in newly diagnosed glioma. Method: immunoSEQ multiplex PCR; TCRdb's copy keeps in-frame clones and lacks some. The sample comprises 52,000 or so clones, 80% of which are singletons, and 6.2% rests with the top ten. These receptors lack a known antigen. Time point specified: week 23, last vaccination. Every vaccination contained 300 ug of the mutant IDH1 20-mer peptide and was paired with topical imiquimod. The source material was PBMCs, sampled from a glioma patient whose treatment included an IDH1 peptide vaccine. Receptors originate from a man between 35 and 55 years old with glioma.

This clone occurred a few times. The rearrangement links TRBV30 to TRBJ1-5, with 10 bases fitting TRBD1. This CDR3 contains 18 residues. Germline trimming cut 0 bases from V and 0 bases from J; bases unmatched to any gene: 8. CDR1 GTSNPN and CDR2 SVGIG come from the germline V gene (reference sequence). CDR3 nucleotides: TGTGCCTGGAGTGTCCGGGACAGGGGCCACTATAGCAATCAGCCCCAGCATTTT. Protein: CAWSVRDRGHYSNQPQHF. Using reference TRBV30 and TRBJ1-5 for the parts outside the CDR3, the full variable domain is SQTIHQWPATLVQPVGSPLSLECTVEGTSNPNLYWYRQAAGRGLQLLFYSVGIGQISSEVPQNLSASRPQDRQFILSSKKLLLSDSGFYLCAWSVRDRGHYSNQPQHFGDGTRLSIL.

The CDR3 DNA follows: TGTGCCTGGATCCTCGGCAAAACTGAAGCTTTCTTT. Protein product: CAWILGKTEAFF. This chain uses TRBV30 with TRBJ1-1; unclear D gene. V shed 4 bases and J shed 5 bases, with 11 bases lying between them. The CDR3 sequence is 12 residues long. Germline CDR1 is GTSNPN and CDR2 is SVGIG (reference sequence).

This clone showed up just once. The CDR3 bases are TGCAGCGTTAATAAACCAGGGCGTAGGGATACGCAGTATTTT. Its translation: CSVNKPGRRDTQYF. The chain is built from TRBV29-1 and TRBJ2-3; a possible D gene is TRBD1 (5 bases). Trimming shortened V by 5 bases and J by 6 bases, and 18 bases separated the two germline ends. There are 14 residues in the CDR3. Germline V gives CDR1 SQVTM, CDR2 ANQGSEA.

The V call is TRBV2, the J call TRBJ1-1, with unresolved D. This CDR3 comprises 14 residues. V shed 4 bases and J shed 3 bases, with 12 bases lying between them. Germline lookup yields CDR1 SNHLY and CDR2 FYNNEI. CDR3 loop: CASSGLEVYTEAFF. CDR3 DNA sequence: TGTGCCAGCAGTGGTTTGGAGGTGTACACTGAAGCTTTCTTT.

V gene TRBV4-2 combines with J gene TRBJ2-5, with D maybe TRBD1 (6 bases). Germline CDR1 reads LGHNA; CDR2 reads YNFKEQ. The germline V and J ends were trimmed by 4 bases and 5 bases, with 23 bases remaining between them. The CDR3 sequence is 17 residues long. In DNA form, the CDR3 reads TGTGCCAGCAGCCGGACAGCCGAGAGGGGCCGGTTGGAGACCCAGTACTTC. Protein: CASSRTAERGRLETQYF.

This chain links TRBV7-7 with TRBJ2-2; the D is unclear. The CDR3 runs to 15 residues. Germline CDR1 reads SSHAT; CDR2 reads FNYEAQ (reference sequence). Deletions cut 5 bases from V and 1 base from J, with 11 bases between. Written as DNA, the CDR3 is TGTGCCAGCAGCCTAAGGCCAGGGAACACCGGGGAGCTGTTTTTT. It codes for CASSLRPGNTGELFF.

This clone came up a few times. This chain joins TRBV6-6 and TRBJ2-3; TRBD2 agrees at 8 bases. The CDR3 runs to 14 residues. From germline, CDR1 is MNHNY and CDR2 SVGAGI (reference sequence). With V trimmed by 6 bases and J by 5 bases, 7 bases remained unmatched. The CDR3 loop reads CASRDTLAGDTQYF. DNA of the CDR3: TGTGCCAGCAGAGACACCCTAGCGGGAGATACGCAGTATTTT.

The CDR3 loop is CSVEGLPGQRSYEQYF. The CDR3 DNA reads TGCAGCGTTGAAGGCTTACCGGGACAGAGGTCCTACGAGCAGTACTTC. The rearrangement uses TRBV29-1 and TRBJ2-7, with 7 bases lining up with TRBD1. CDR1 and CDR2 from the germline V gene are SQVTM and ANQGSEA. Germline trimming cut 1 base from V and 1 base from J; bases unmatched to any gene: 10. The CDR3 spans 16 residues.

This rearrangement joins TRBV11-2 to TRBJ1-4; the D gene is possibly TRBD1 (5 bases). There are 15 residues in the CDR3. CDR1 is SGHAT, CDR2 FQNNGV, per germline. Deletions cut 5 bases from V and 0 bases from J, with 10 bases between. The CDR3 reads CASSIRAATNEKLFF. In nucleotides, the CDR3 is TGTGCCAGCAGCATCAGGGCCGCAACTAATGAAAAACTGTTTTTT.

In DNA, the CDR3 is TGTGCCAGCAGTGAATCGGGCAGGGCAGAGGAAAAACTGTTTTTT. This translates into CASSESGRAEEKLFF. The rearrangement joins TRBV6-1 to TRBJ1-4; D might be TRBD1 (5 bases). The CDR3 has 15 residues. The V end was cut by 2 bases, the J end by 8 bases, with 15 bases between. The V gene's germline CDR1 is MNHNS and CDR2 SASEGT.

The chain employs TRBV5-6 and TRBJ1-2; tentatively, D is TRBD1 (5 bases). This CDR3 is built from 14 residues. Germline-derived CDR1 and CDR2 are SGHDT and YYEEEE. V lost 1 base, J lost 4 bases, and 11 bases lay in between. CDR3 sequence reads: CASSLYRDLYGYTF. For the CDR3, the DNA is TGTGCCAGCAGCTTGTATCGGGACCTCTATGGCTACACCTTC. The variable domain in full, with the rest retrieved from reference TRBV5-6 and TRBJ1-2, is DAGVTQSPTHLIKTRGQQVTLRCSPKSGHDTVSWYQQALGQGPQFIFQYYEEEERQRGNFPDRFSGHQFPNYSSELNVNALLLGDSALYLCASSLYRDLYGYTFGSGTRLTVV.

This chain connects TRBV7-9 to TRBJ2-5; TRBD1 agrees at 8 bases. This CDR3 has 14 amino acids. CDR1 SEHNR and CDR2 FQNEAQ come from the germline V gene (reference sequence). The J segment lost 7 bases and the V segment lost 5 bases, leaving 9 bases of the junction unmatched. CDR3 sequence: CASSRRQGIGTQYF. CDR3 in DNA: TGTGCCAGCAGCCGAAGACAGGGGATTGGGACCCAGTACTTC. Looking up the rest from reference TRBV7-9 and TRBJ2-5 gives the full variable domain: DTGVSQNPRHKITKRGQNVTFRCDPISEHNRLYWYRQTLGQGPEFLTYFQNEAQLEKSRLLSDRFSAERPKGSFSTLEIQRTEQGDSAMYLCASSRRQGIGTQYFGPGTRLLVL.

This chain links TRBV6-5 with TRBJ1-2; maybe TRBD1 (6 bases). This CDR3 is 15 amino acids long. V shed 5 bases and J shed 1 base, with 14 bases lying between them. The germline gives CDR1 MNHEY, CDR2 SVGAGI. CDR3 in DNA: TGTGCCAGCAGTACAGTTGGGGGCGTTAACTATGGCTACACCTTC. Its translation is CASSTVGGVNYGYTF.

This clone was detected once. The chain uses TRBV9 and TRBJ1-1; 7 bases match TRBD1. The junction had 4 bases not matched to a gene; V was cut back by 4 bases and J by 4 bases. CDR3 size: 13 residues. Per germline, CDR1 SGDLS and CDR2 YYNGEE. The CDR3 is CASSLTGATEAFF. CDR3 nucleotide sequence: TGTGCCAGCAGCTTAACAGGGGCCACTGAAGCTTTCTTT.